This T cell receptor beta chain was identified in a study of OX40 agonist ivuxolimab in advanced cancers. About the study: Enrolled patients in dose escalation had cancers that were hepatocellular carcinoma, melanoma, renal cell or head and neck cancer.

General study points: Dose levels from 0.1 to 3.0 mg/kg saw CD4+ and CD8+ blood T cells expand clonally by week 6.

Trimming took 2 bases from V and 6 from J, leaving 8 bases between them. CDR3 length: 13 residues. In germline, CDR1 is KGHSH, CDR2 LQKENI. Assay: immunoSEQ multiplex PCR; the TCRdb copy retains only in-frame clones and omits some. The sample carries 89,000 or so clones, almost 90% recorded once. This clone was observed once. Antigen unknown. This sequence was found in an adult with an advanced solid tumor such as melanoma, head and neck, liver or kidney cancer. The rearrangement joins TRBV18 to TRBJ2-1; D gene ambiguous. The material sequenced was CD4+ or CD8+ T cells sorted from blood, taken in a trial of the OX40 agonist ivuxolimab. For the CDR3, the DNA is TGTGCCAGCTCACCATTCTCGGGCAATGAGCAGTTCTTC. As protein: CASSPFSGNEQFF.